This TCR beta chain was captured by sequencing in a study of shared clonotypes between healthy human individuals. As for the study in general: Plates per donor: three CD4 naive, three CD4 memory, two CD8 naive, one CD8 memory.

Study observations and caveats: Only a few donors were included, so the genetic and exposure-history diversity represented was limited. Depth of sequencing was expected to influence donor clonotype sharing.

Deep was the level at which the assay was run. Sequencing was performed with immunoSEQ multiplex PCR; in TCRdb, only in-frame clones are kept and a portion is missing. The data hold hundreds of thousands of clones, with 90% to 95% observed a single time. Naive CD8 cells lacked CD45RO, underwent positive selection for CCR7 and left out terminally differentiated effector memory CD45RA+ cells. Germline CDR1 reads SGHVS; CDR2 reads FNYEAQ. The CDR3 contains 17 residues. Comments on this clone: Its specificity is not known.

V is TRBV7-6 and J is TRBJ2-5, with TRBD2 matching 7 bases. The tail of the sequence fits TRBJ2-7 better, so the J call may be wrong. The TCR comes from a man aged 25-45 years in good health. Source material: naive CD8+ T cells sorted from blood. The CDR3 spells CASSLGAGEIPSYEQYF. The CDR3 bases are TGTGCCAGCAGTCTCGGCGCGGGGGAAATCCCTTCCTACGAGCAGTACTTC.